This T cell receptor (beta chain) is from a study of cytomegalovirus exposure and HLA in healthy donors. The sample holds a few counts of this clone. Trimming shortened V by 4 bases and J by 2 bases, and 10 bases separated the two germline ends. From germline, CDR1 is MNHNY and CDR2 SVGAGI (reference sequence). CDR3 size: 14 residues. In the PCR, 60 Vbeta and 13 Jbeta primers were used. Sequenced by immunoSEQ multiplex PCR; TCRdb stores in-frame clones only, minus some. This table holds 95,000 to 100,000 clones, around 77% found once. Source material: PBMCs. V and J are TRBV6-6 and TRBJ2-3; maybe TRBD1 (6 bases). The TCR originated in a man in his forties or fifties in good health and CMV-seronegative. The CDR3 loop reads CASSSTGITDTQYF. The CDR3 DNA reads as TGTGCCAGCAGTTCGACAGGTATCACAGATACGCAGTATTTT.